Described below is a single TCR beta chain sequence and its context. The antigen is not known. This specimen comes from a study of monozygotic twins with inflammatory bowel disease. Study findings and constraints: People with IBD had fewer clonotypes in common with others than healthy twins did, especially with disease activity. Healthy co-twins had higher TCRbeta inverse Simpson diversity than their IBD twins. Twins classed as concordant or discordant showed no difference in repertoire similarity, possibly from limited power.

TCRdb re-called the 5' RACE reads and shows each CDR3 protein once, DNA omitted. In total, the table holds about 300,000 distinct CDR3 sequences. This CDR3 spans 12 amino acids. Germline V gene data show CDR1 as ENHRY and CDR2 as SYGVKD. The chain has TRBV10-3 and TRBJ2-1. The clonotype was recovered from a human donor with ulcerative colitis or Crohn's disease, or a healthy co-twin of an affected twin (not recorded which). Specimen: blood. The chain's CDR3 is CAISRTYNEQFF.